A selection of T cell receptor beta chains follows, all from one sample in a study of T-cell memory formation after mild COVID-19. MiXCR, applied by TCRdb to the 5' RACE reads, yields one record per CDR3 protein. The sample includes about 300,000 distinct CDR3 sequences, approximately 20% seen only once; the top ten take about 21%. Sequenced input: PBMCs or a T cell subset sorted from them (not recorded which). The source of these receptors is a man aged 18-30 years who had mild COVID-19 (a few samples of this study predate the infection). Cell type and time point are not known. CDR3s leave out the opening cysteine and the closing phenylalanine or tryptophan.

CDR3 protein,V gene
ASSVGNQETQY,TRBV9
ASTGPLYEQY,TRBV5-1
ASSLLAGGPISDTQY,TRBV5-5
ASSSREVWRRNYGYT,TRBV7-2
ASRPVGGRYTGELF,TRBV6-5
ASSRAGGFRAKNIQY,TRBV5-6
ASSLHPMNYPGELF,TRBV7-2
ASSLTPGGGGLTDTQY,TRBV7-6
AISSTGAKY,TRBV10-3
ASSLRGTNEQF,TRBV7-2
ASSIDRFYEQY,TRBV19
ATQLPNYGYT,TRBV19
SVADQGLNQPQH,TRBV29-1
ATSDSKDRTVSDTQY,TRBV24-1
ATSTVGTDTQY,TRBV24-1
ASSLDGTTTNEKLF,TRBV5-1
ASGSDGYEQF,TRBV12-5
ASRTGGATIYEQY,TRBV12-3/TRBV12-4
ASSQEQGRGQY,TRBV3-1
ASSLTRTYNSPLH,TRBV5-5
SAAGSGNTIY,TRBV20-1
ASRPTIDRGSEQY,TRBV12-3/TRBV12-4
ASSFLWQSSEQY,TRBV7-2
SVGPGTSGTDTQY,TRBV29-1
ASTRGLAGGRNEQF,TRBV6-2/TRBV6-3
SARTSQETQY,TRBV20-1
ASSPGTGTYEQY,TRBV12-3/TRBV12-4
ASSHTSFRQPQH,TRBV12-3/TRBV12-4
SARDPREGGNSPLH,TRBV20-1
ASSSFPGKVTQY,TRBV5-1
ASSYSGETEAF,TRBV6-5
ASSARLAEYNEQF,TRBV4-3
ASRPGGADTQY,TRBV12-3/TRBV12-4
ASSLHTQY,TRBV12-3/TRBV12-4
ASSLALETQY,TRBV7-9
ASNRDTETQY,TRBV9
ASSLDPLTVEQF,TRBV11-2
ASSPGGRSYNEQF,TRBV7-7
ASSLGLAEPGGTQY,TRBV5-6
ASSTGTSVTNTGELF,TRBV5-4
ASRTTGTDTQY,TRBV7-2
ASSKTGRYEQY,TRBV7-9
ATSDGARGGGDTQY,TRBV24-1
ASSLVVGGGQGNTIY,TRBV7-2
ASSHRGRSYNSPLH,TRBV7-2
ASTPGSSYNSPLH,TRBV21-1
ATSERGDNEQF,TRBV24-1
ARHDEADTQY,TRBV23-1
ASSLEGTSNEQF,TRBV11-2
ASSPYSEGRDTQY,TRBV18
SATPWGQNIQY,TRBV20-1
ASRTQGAEAF,TRBV6-2/TRBV6-3
ASSPEQAKNIQY,TRBV18
ASSPRPSRAKPNTGELF,TRBV11-3
ASTPRGQSTDTQY,TRBV7-2